This entry is about one TCR beta chain. No antigen is known for it. Throughout, gene names and germline sequences are given for the mouse. The CDR3 end lies 1 residue beyond the end of the read and is filled in from the germline J gene. The library was built by means of the immunoSEQ multiplex PCR assay. Adaptive Biotechnologies performed the TCRbeta CDR3 sequencing at survey depth and reported CDR3 sequences, V/J genes, productive frequency and template counts. TCR beta CDR3 regions were amplified from genomic DNA rather than RNA. In the original analysis: Jensen-Shannon divergence served to quantify pairwise repertoire overlap between tissues, with 0 meaning identical and 1 meaning complete divergence. Tissues were clustered by single-linkage agglomerative hierarchical clustering of pairwise JSD values and displayed as dendrograms. All patient samples were analyzed with GLIPH2 using simulation_depth 1000, kmer_min_depth 3 and cdr3_length_cutoff 8, and only groups containing more than two unique CDR3s were kept. A standardized tissue-overlap score was generated by extrapolating Jaccard GLIPH-group overlap across patients to a standard repertoire size of 1000 clones. Associations of diversity with clinical or experimental variables used linear mixed-effect models with tissue fixed effects and individual random effects. The clones in this table, taken by TCRdb from immuneACCESS, are in-frame only. Not every clone is retained; where verified, under half of the shortfall comes from an unresolved V gene, and the cause of the rest is unknown. The D gene and trimming were derived from the DNA, and the V and J assignments and clone size from that table. For this sample there are roughly 6,400 clones; around 44% appear just once. The ten largest account for 5.5% to 8% of the sample.

The V and J ends are trimmed by 7 bases and 2 bases, leaving 7 bases between them. Measured from the cysteine to the phenylalanine, the CDR3 is 12 residues long. The DNA shown is the part of the CDR3 that was read: 33 bases, in frame from base 1. CDR1 KGHPV and CDR2 FQNQEV are derived from the germline V gene (reference sequence). The sample originates from a study of tissue T cells after allogeneic stem cell transplantation (dated by TCRdb to 2021 to 2024). Notes on the research overall: TCR beta repertoires were profiled across many tissues obtained from research autopsies of patients with and without GVHD, as well as in mouse models of GVHD. On the human side, the study was prospective and observational, with no blinding or randomization.

Broader findings and caveats from the paper: Within patients, how anatomically similar tissues were was a major factor shaping TCR repertoire composition, regardless of disease or transplant status. Which tissue TCRs were alloreactive or antigen-specific was not determined in the study, and some of the clones might have been host cells that persisted. In both patients and mice, T cells from blood and spleen covered only a limited part of the TCR repertoire found in tissues. The patient cohort was small and varied clinically, and sampling depth was recognized as a limitation. Few T cell clones were found to be shared across patients, but shared repertoire signatures across patients were revealed in a tissue-specific fashion by motif-based clustering.

The sample's time point label is to be understood as: mouse harvest day 7 after allogeneic transplant. Mouse grafts consisting of 10^7 T-cell-depleted bone marrow cells combined with 10^6 splenic CD5+ T cells were administered by tail vein injection. To model GVHD in mice, a major MHC-mismatch B6 (H2b) into BALB/c (H2d) model was used, and tissues were profiled at day 7 or 14. On day 7 or 14 post-transplant, mouse tissues and retro-orbital blood were harvested with separate sterile tools for each animal, and livers were flushed beforehand. Before genomic DNA isolation with the DNeasy Blood & Tissue Kit, mouse tissues were minced with razor blades in buffered saline.

The material sequenced was gut tissue. Rearrangement joined TRBV26 to TRBJ2-5, with the D segment identity uncertain. The receptor was isolated from a female BALB/c mouse given C57BL/6 T cells with graft-versus-host disease after an allogeneic hematopoietic cell transplant. The CDR3 bases that were read are TGTGCCAGCACCTTGATCCAAGACACCCAGTAC. Its translation reads: CASTLIQDTQY. The full CDR3 sequence reads CASTLIQDTQYF.